The entry below describes one T cell receptor beta chain. Its specificity is not known. The CDR3 contains 15 residues. V was clipped by 7 bases and J by 0 bases, with 13 bases between them. Germline-derived CDR1 and CDR2 are SEHNR and FQNEAQ (reference sequence). The method was immunoSEQ multiplex PCR; TCRdb's version includes in-frame clones alone and lacks a portion of them. The sample carries millions of clones, approximately 95% recorded once. Selected positively for CCR7 and CD45RO-negative, naive CD8 cells excluded terminally differentiated effector memory CD45RA+ cells. The data derive from a study of shared clonotypes between healthy human individuals. Study information: Each donor's CD8 memory used one plate, CD8 naive two, each CD4 subset three.

Overall study results and limits: Rarefaction curves obtained for sorted subsets showed sequencing incomplete despite large depth. Apart from blood, nothing was sampled; tissue repertoires likely differ.

The sequence was collected from a man aged 18 to 29 in good health. The V gene is TRBV7-9, the J gene TRBJ2-1; tentative D call: TRBD1 (6 bases). Sequencing was carried out using naive CD8+ T cells sorted from blood. The CDR3 DNA reads TGTGCCAGCAAGACAGGCCCTGACTCCTACAATGAGCAGTTCTTC. Its protein product is CASKTGPDSYNEQFF.